This T cell receptor beta chain is from a study of identical twins. Overall study results and limits: There were fewer insertions in abundant cord blood beta clonotypes, but memory repertoires showed no such pattern.

This clonotype has only a few counts. Its antigen is unknown. One entry per CDR3 protein results from TCRdb running MiXCR on the 5' RACE reads. The sample holds about 530,000 distinct CDR3 sequences; about 16% are singletons and the top ten take more than 0.4%. CDR1 and CDR2 (germline): SGHKS, YYEKEE (reference sequence). The CDR3 runs to 15 residues. Germline trimming cut 4 bases from V and 7 bases from J; bases unmatched to any gene: 9. These data also featured in a second study, about yellow fever vaccine responses in identical twins.

Sequencing was done on a sample of CD4+ T cells sorted from blood. The V gene is TRBV5-5, the J gene TRBJ2-1, with 9 positions matching TRBD2. This TCR was recovered from a woman aged 18-29 years in good health. The CDR3: CASSNLGGGANEQFF. DNA of the CDR3: TGTGCCAGCAGCAATTTGGGCGGGGGGGCTAATGAGCAGTTCTTC. The full variable domain, its missing parts supplied by reference TRBV5-5 and TRBJ2-1, is DAGVTQSPTHLIKTRGQQVTLRCSPISGHKSVSWYQQVLGQGPQFIFQYYEKEERGRGNFPDRFSARQFPNYSSELNVNALLLGDSALYLCASSNLGGGANEQFFGPGTRLTVL.